These T cell receptor beta chains were read from a single sample in a study of cytomegalovirus exposure and HLA in healthy donors. Sequencing used immunoSEQ multiplex PCR; TCRdb keeps in-frame clones, though not all of them. The sample yields 150,000 to 180,000 clones, 74% seen once. Sample: PBMCs. The origin of the receptors is a man aged 30 to 45 in good health and CMV-seronegative. The CDR3 runs from the conserved cysteine through the conserved F or W. The D gene is left open where the match is weak. For some rows the clone size is stated as once, few or many, or as a class when expanded; others skip it.

d_gene,j_gene,v_gene,abundance,CDR3nt,CDR3aa
.,TRBJ2-1,TRBV13,.,TGTGCCAGCAGCCCCGCGGAGGGCGCCTACAATGAGCAGTTCTTC,CASSPAEGAYNEQFF
.,TRBJ1-2,TRBV19,.,TGTGCCAGTAGTATAGGGCGAACAGCTCACTATGGCTACACCTTC,CASSIGRTAHYGYTF
.,TRBJ1-2,TRBV21-1,.,TGTGCCAGCAGCAGTAGACAGGGGGAGACCTATGGCTACACCTTC,CASSSRQGETYGYTF
.,TRBJ1-2,TRBV5-5,.,TGTGCCAGCAGCTTGGTACCCGGGGAGTATGGCTACACCTTC,CASSLVPGEYGYTF
.,TRBJ2-5,TRBV5-4,.,TGTGCCAGCAGCAGCCCAGTGGGGGCGAAGGGAGAGACCCAGTACTTC,CASSSPVGAKGETQYF
TRBD2,TRBJ2-3,TRBV2,.,TGTGCCAGCAGTGGAGGACTAGCGGGCTCTGGCACAGATACGCAGTATTTT,CASSGGLAGSGTDTQYF
.,TRBJ2-5,TRBV7-2,.,TGTGCCAGCATTCCCTGGGCGGGGGCGGGCGACCAGTACTTC,CASIPWAGAGDQYF
.,TRBJ2-7,TRBV4-1,.,TGCGCCAGCAGCCCCCCTGGGGGCTACGAGCAGTACTTC,CASSPPGGYEQYF
TRBD1,TRBJ2-2,TRBV28,.,TGTGCCGGGCGGCAGGGGGAAACCGGGGAGCTGTTTTTT,CAGRQGETGELFF
.,TRBJ1-1,TRBV6-1,.,TGTGCCAGCACCCTTGCCGGGGTTAACACTGAAGCTTTCTTT,CASTLAGVNTEAFF
.,TRBJ1-5,TRBV4-3,few,TGCGCCAGCAGCCAAGATGTATATCAGCCCCAGCATTTT,CASSQDVYQPQHF
.,TRBJ2-7,TRBV5-4,.,TGTGCCAGCAGCTTATGGGGACAATCCTACGAGCAGTACTTC,CASSLWGQSYEQYF
TRBD1,TRBJ1-1,TRBV5-1,.,TGCGCCAGCAGCGGGGACAGAGGTACTGAAGCTTTCTTT,CASSGDRGTEAFF
.,TRBJ1-5,TRBV30,.,TGTGCCTGGAGTCAGGGAAGGGATCAGCCCCAGCATTTT,CAWSQGRDQPQHF
TRBD1,TRBJ2-3,TRBV5-6,once,TGTGCCAGCAGCTTACCCACCGGGACAGGGCACACAGATACGCAGTATTTT,CASSLPTGTGHTDTQYF
.,TRBJ1-6,TRBV28,.,TGTGCCGGAGGAGGTTCACCCCTCCACTTT,CAGGGSPLHF
TRBD1,TRBJ2-3,TRBV19,.,TGTGCCAGTAAGGAGACAGGGTATGGAGATACGCAGTATTTT,CASKETGYGDTQYF
TRBD1,TRBJ1-5,TRBV19,.,TGTGCCAGTAGTCCGGGGACAGCAAATCAGCCCCAGCATTTT,CASSPGTANQPQHF
.,TRBJ2-7,TRBV7-2,.,TGTGCCAGCAGCTTGGACTTGGGGGCTAACGAGCAGTACTTC,CASSLDLGANEQYF
.,TRBJ1-4,TRBV6-1,.,TGTGCCAGCAGTTCGGGGGAAAGACTGCATGAAAAACTGTTTTTT,CASSSGERLHEKLFF
TRBD1,TRBJ2-3,TRBV6-6,.,TGTGCCAGCAGTTCCCGGGACAGGCAAGTGGATACGCAGTATTTT,CASSSRDRQVDTQYF
.,TRBJ2-5,TRBV10-1,.,TGCGCCAGCAGGAGGGCAGGAAGCACTCTAGAAGAGACCCAGTACTTC,CASRRAGSTLEETQYF
TRBD2,TRBJ2-2,TRBV5-1,.,TGCGCCAGCAGCTTGGCGGGGGGGAACACCGGGGAGCTGTTTTTT,CASSLAGGNTGELFF
TRBD1,TRBJ1-1,TRBV6-1,.,TGTGCCAGCAGTTATCCGACAGGGACCGCTTTCTTT,CASSYPTGTAFF
.,TRBJ2-6,TRBV28,.,TGTGCCAGCAGCTTACCCTCCGACAGGAACCTTAACTCTGGGGCCAACGTCCTGACTTTC,CASSLPSDRNLNSGANVLTF
TRBD1,TRBJ2-5,TRBV5-6,.,TGTGCCAGCAGCTGGGGGACAGGGGGTGAGACCCAGTACTTC,CASSWGTGGETQYF
TRBD1,TRBJ2-2,TRBV5-6,.,TGTGCCAGCAGCTTGGGGGACAGGGACACCGGGGAGCTGTTTTTT,CASSLGDRDTGELFF
.,TRBJ1-5,TRBV6-6,few,TGTGCCAGCAGTTTACAGGTTGGAGGCAATCAGCCCCAGCATTTT,CASSLQVGGNQPQHF
TRBD2,TRBJ2-2,TRBV27,.,TGTGCCAGCAGTTTTGGGGGGGTCACCGGGGAGCTGTTTTTT,CASSFGGVTGELFF
.,TRBJ1-5,TRBV5-6,.,TGTGCCAGCAGCTTGTCCGTCAATCAGCCCCAGCATTTT,CASSLSVNQPQHF
.,TRBJ1-3,TRBV11-2,few,TGTGCCAGCAGCTTAGATCCCCTAGGCTCTGGAAACACCATATATTTT,CASSLDPLGSGNTIYF
.,TRBJ1-5,TRBV14,.,TGTGCCAGCAGCCAAGATCGATTGTTCAGTAGGGGGATGAGACACAATCAGCCCCAGCATTTT,CASSQDRLFSRGMRHNQPQHF
TRBD2,TRBJ2-1,TRBV25-1,.,TGTGCCAGCACCTTCGGGACTAGCGGTTACAATGAGCAGTTCTTC,CASTFGTSGYNEQFF
TRBD1,TRBJ2-7,TRBV5-1,few,TGCGCCAGCAGCGTAGACAGGGGGTTGGAAAACGAGCAGTACTTC,CASSVDRGLENEQYF
TRBD1,TRBJ1-5,TRBV7-9,.,TGTGCCAGCAGCCGCCGGGACAGGCGGAATCAGCCCCAGCATTTT,CASSRRDRRNQPQHF
.,TRBJ2-7,TRBV6-5,.,TGTGCCAGCAGTTACGCGGGGCCCTCCTACGAGCAGTACTTC,CASSYAGPSYEQYF
.,TRBJ1-3,TRBV7-9,.,TGTGCCAGCAGCTTAGGGGACATAGGGGACACTGGAAACACCATATATTTT,CASSLGDIGDTGNTIYF
TRBD2,TRBJ2-5,TRBV6-1,.,TGTGCCAGCGCGGGGGGGGGCAGTTCGGGTGAGACCCAGTACTTC,CASAGGGSSGETQYF
.,TRBJ1-2,TRBV5-4,.,TGTGCCAGCAGCTTGGATCGGGCCAAAGGGAGCGGCTACACCTTC,CASSLDRAKGSGYTF
TRBD1,TRBJ2-5,TRBV28,.,TGTGCCAGCAGTTGGCAGGGGACAGGGCGAGAGACCCAGTACTTC,CASSWQGTGRETQYF
.,TRBJ2-7,TRBV5-1,.,TGCGCCAGCAGCTTGAGAGTCGGGGAGCAGTACTTC,CASSLRVGEQYF
.,TRBJ2-1,TRBV13,.,TGTGCCAGCGCAAGTCCACAGGATGACAATGAGCAGTTCTTC,CASASPQDDNEQFF
TRBD1,TRBJ1-1,TRBV5-4,.,TGTGCCAGCAGCGCTGGACAGGGGGGCACTGAAGCTTTCTTT,CASSAGQGGTEAFF
TRBD1,TRBJ2-7,TRBV28,.,TGTGCCAGCAGTTTCCAACCGGGACAGAGCTCCTACGAGCAGTACTTC,CASSFQPGQSSYEQYF
.,TRBJ1-1,TRBV5-4,once,TGTGCCAGCAGCCCCAGACAGGTGAACACTGAAGCTTTCTTT,CASSPRQVNTEAFF
.,TRBJ2-7,TRBV29-1,once,TGCAGCGTTGTGAAGTTAGTAGGGGTCGAGCAGTACTTC,CSVVKLVGVEQYF
TRBD2,TRBJ2-1,TRBV10-1,.,TGCGCCAGCAGTGAAAGGTGCGGGAGCGGGGAGTACAATGAGCAGTTCTTC,CASSERCGSGEYNEQFF
.,TRBJ2-7,TRBV2,.,TGTGCCAGCAGTGATGAGAGGACATGGTTCTACGAGCAGTACTTC,CASSDERTWFYEQYF
TRBD1,TRBJ1-5,TRBV6-5,.,TGTGCCAGCAGAACCGGGACAGGGTTTTTGCCCCAGCATTTT,CASRTGTGFLPQHF
TRBD2,TRBJ2-1,TRBV14,once,TGTGCCAGCAGCCAGGGGACGGGGGGGCGGTACAATGAGCAGTTCTTC,CASSQGTGGRYNEQFF
TRBD2,TRBJ2-1,TRBV7-9,.,TGTGCCAGCAGCGCACCACCTAGCGGGGGAGTTTATGAGCAGTTCTTC,CASSAPPSGGVYEQFF
TRBD1,TRBJ1-6,TRBV6-6,once,TGTGCCAGCAGTTACGACAGGGATTCACCCCTCCACTTT,CASSYDRDSPLHF
.,TRBJ1-1,TRBV19,.,TGTGCCAGTAGTGCGCCAGGGCGGAATACTGAGAGAGCTTTCTTT,CASSAPGRNTERAFF
.,TRBJ2-5,TRBV7-7,.,TGTGCTAGCAGTCGAGAGGGAACAGAGACCCAGTACTTC,CASSREGTETQYF
TRBD1,TRBJ1-2,TRBV7-2,few,TGTGCCAGCAGCGCGGTTATTGGGGACAGCTATGGCTACACCTTC,CASSAVIGDSYGYTF